This is a list of T cell receptor beta chains from one sample in a study of shared clonotypes between healthy human individuals. Profiled with immunoSEQ multiplex PCR; TCRdb holds only in-frame clones, not every one. The table records a few million clones, over 85% of them present only once. The sequenced sample was naive CD4+ T cells sorted from blood. All receptors derive from a young man in good health. Both conserved end residues are part of each CDR3. D genes are given only for firm matches. Clone size is not always given. Where it is, it says once, few, many or a class for expanded clones.

d_call	clone_size	j_call	v_call	cdr3_length	cdr3_aa	cdr3_nt
TRBD1	few	TRBJ1-3	TRBV4-1	16	CASSQGQGRSGNTIYF	TGCGCCAGCAGCCAAGGACAGGGACGCTCTGGAAACACCATATATTTT
NA	NA	TRBJ1-6	TRBV7-9	13	CASSLAADSPLHF	TGTGCCAGCAGCTTAGCGGCGGATTCACCCCTCCACTTT
NA	NA	TRBJ2-5	TRBV6-4	12	CASSEGAETQYF	TGTGCCAGCAGTGAAGGGGCAGAGACCCAGTACTTC
NA	NA	TRBJ1-2	TRBV2	15	CASSPTPDSYYGYTF	TGTGCCAGCAGCCCAACCCCTGACAGTTACTATGGCTACACCTTC
NA	NA	TRBJ2-1	TRBV7-9	17	CASTGQGGESSYNEQFF	TGTGCCAGCACCGGACAGGGAGGGGAAAGCTCCTACAATGAGCAGTTCTTC
TRBD1	NA	TRBJ2-2	TRBV2	13	CASKLTGPGELFF	TGTGCCAGCAAATTGACAGGGCCCGGGGAGCTGTTTTTT
NA	NA	TRBJ2-1	TRBV19	14	CASSILGIYNEQFF	TGTGCCAGTAGTATCCTCGGAATTTACAATGAGCAGTTCTTC
TRBD1	once	TRBJ2-3	TRBV6-1	15	CASSVLTGVTDTQYF	TGTGCCAGCAGTGTATTAACAGGGGTTACAGATACGCAGTATTTT
NA	NA	TRBJ1-1	TRBV9	13	CASSVLVNTEAFF	TGTGCCAGCAGCGTCCTTGTGAACACTGAAGCTTTCTTT
NA	NA	TRBJ2-7	TRBV12-5	13	CASGLGEAETEYF	TGTGCTAGTGGTTTGGGGGAGGCCGAGACAGAGTACTTC
NA	NA	TRBJ2-7	TRBV30	12	CASGVIAYEQYF	TGTGCCTCAGGGGTTATAGCCTACGAGCAGTACTTC
TRBD2	NA	TRBJ2-3	TRBV14	14	CASRQAGSTDTQYF	TGTGCCAGCAGGCAAGCGGGGAGCACAGATACGCAGTATTTT
NA	NA	TRBJ1-1	TRBV25-1	11	CASSEFTEAFF	TGTGCCAGCAGTGAATTCACCGAAGCTTTCTTT
NA	NA	TRBJ2-7	TRBV6-5	14	CASSYALSDYEQYF	TGTGCCAGCAGTTACGCTCTCTCCGACTACGAGCAGTACTTC
NA	NA	TRBJ2-7	TRBV6-1	15	CASSERGPPLYEQYF	TGTGCCAGCAGTGAACGGGGGCCCCCACTCTACGAGCAGTACTTC
NA	NA	TRBJ1-5	TRBV23-1	13	CATPMFSNQPQHF	TGCGCCACGCCGATGTTTAGCAATCAGCCCCAGCATTTT
NA	NA	TRBJ2-7	TRBV11-2	15	CASSLEPQRIYEQYF	TGTGCCAGCAGCTTAGAGCCCCAGCGGATCTACGAGCAGTACTTC
NA	NA	TRBJ1-2	TRBV28	13	CASSFRRSGGYTF	TGTGCCAGCAGTTTTCGACGGTCGGGTGGCTACACCTTC
NA	NA	TRBJ2-3	TRBV2	14	CASSVEVASDTQYF	TGTGCCAGCAGTGTGGAGGTAGCATCAGATACGCAGTATTTT
TRBD1	NA	TRBJ1-2	TRBV7-9	14	CASSARDSLYGYTF	TGTGCCAGCAGCGCGAGGGACAGCCTCTATGGCTACACCTTC
NA	few	TRBJ1-6	TRBV4-3	14	CASSQVGGTSPLHF	TGCGCCAGCAGCCAAGTTGGGGGTACGTCACCCCTCCACTTT
TRBD2	NA	TRBJ2-5	TRBV27	21	CASSLYGMVAGGATSKETQYF	TGTGCCAGCAGTTTATACGGTATGGTAGCGGGAGGGGCGACGTCTAAAGAGACCCAGTACTTC
NA	NA	TRBJ2-7	TRBV5-4	13	CASSLEGQSEQYF	TGTGCCAGCAGCTTGGAGGGGCAGAGCGAGCAGTACTTC
NA	NA	TRBJ1-6	TRBV7-9	14	CASSLGGARSPLHF	TGTGCCAGCAGCTTGGGGGGCGCGAGATCACCCCTCCACTTT
TRBD1	NA	TRBJ1-5	TRBV28	15	CASSVPGTGNQPQHF	TGTGCCAGCAGTGTTCCCGGGACAGGTAATCAGCCCCAGCATTTT
NA	NA	TRBJ2-7	TRBV5-1	14	CASSLVAGSGEQYF	TGCGCCAGCAGCTTGGTAGCAGGGTCGGGCGAGCAGTACTTC
NA	few	TRBJ1-2	TRBV4-1	12	CASSQEIGGYTF	TGCGCCAGCAGCCAAGAGATCGGGGGCTACACCTTC
NA	NA	TRBJ2-3	TRBV27	12	CASKGITDTQYF	TGTGCCAGCAAGGGGATCACCGATACGCAGTATTTT
NA	NA	TRBJ1-1	TRBV7-8	14	CASSFGRGNTEAFF	TGTGCCAGCAGCTTCGGCAGGGGGAACACTGAAGCTTTCTTT
TRBD1	NA	TRBJ1-2	TRBV5-4	17	CASSDWTGSVSNYGYTF	TGTGCCAGCAGCGATTGGACAGGTTCCGTCTCTAACTATGGCTACACCTTC
NA	NA	TRBJ2-3	TRBV13	13	CASSLSSTDTQYF	TGTGCCAGCAGCTTAAGCTCCACAGATACGCAGTATTTT
NA	NA	TRBJ1-5	TRBV18	14	CASHTQDGNQPQHF	TGTGCCAGCCACACCCAGGACGGTAATCAGCCCCAGCATTTT
TRBD1	NA	TRBJ2-2	TRBV7-2	15	CASSPNGQGVGELFF	TGTGCCAGCAGCCCGAACGGGCAGGGGGTCGGGGAGCTGTTTTTT
NA	NA	TRBJ2-5	TRBV6-6	15	CASSRMTKSGETQYF	TGTGCCAGCAGCCGCATGACTAAGAGTGGAGAGACCCAGTACTTC
TRBD1	few	TRBJ1-2	TRBV4-3	14	CASSQGDRVDGYTF	TGCGCCAGCAGCCAAGGGGACAGGGTGGACGGCTACACCTTC
NA	NA	TRBJ1-1	TRBV9	17	CASSVGPLTQGGTEAFF	TGTGCCAGCAGCGTAGGCCCTTTAACACAGGGTGGCACTGAAGCTTTCTTT
TRBD1	NA	TRBJ2-7	TRBV7-9	15	CASSEQGGSSYEQYF	TGTGCCAGCAGCGAGCAAGGGGGCTCCTCCTACGAGCAGTACTTC
NA	NA	TRBJ2-2	TRBV7-9	14	CASSPGSGTGELFF	TGTGCCAGCAGCCCGGGGTCGGGAACCGGGGAGCTGTTTTTT
NA	NA	TRBJ2-7	TRBV6-6	14	CASSYSIPSYEQYF	TGTGCCAGCAGTTACTCGATCCCCTCCTACGAGCAGTACTTC
TRBD2	once	TRBJ2-7	TRBV5-4	15	CASSLRASGKDEQYF	TGTGCCAGCAGCTTGAGGGCTAGCGGGAAGGACGAGCAGTACTTC
NA	NA	TRBJ1-2	TRBV4-3	16	CASSQGTGAVNYGYTF	TGCGCCAGCAGCCAAGGAACTGGGGCTGTTAACTATGGCTACACCTTC
TRBD1	NA	TRBJ2-5	TRBV6-5	14	CASSGTGGYETQYF	TGTGCCAGCAGTGGGACAGGGGGATATGAGACCCAGTACTTC
TRBD2	NA	TRBJ2-7	TRBV5-1	15	CASSVSGRATDEQYF	TGCGCCAGCAGTGTAAGCGGGAGGGCCACCGACGAGCAGTACTTC
NA	NA	TRBJ2-3	TRBV11-3	13	CASTYPTSDTQYF	TGTGCCAGCACCTACCCGACCTCAGATACGCAGTATTTT
TRBD1	NA	TRBJ1-4	TRBV18	15	CASSPSRGTGEKLFF	TGTGCCAGCTCACCATCCAGGGGGACCGGTGAAAAACTGTTTTTT
TRBD1	NA	TRBJ1-5	TRBV10-2	20	CASSSRTGTGSARSNQPQHF	TGCGCCAGCAGTTCTAGGACCGGGACAGGGTCGGCCAGATCGAATCAGCCCCAGCATTTT
TRBD1	NA	TRBJ1-5	TRBV7-2	14	CASSFTGANQPQHF	TGTGCCAGCAGCTTTACAGGGGCGAATCAGCCCCAGCATTTT
NA	NA	TRBJ2-5	TRBV5-1	16	CASSLRPGTDQETQYF	TGCGCCAGCAGCCTACGCCCCGGGACGGATCAAGAGACCCAGTACTTC